These T cell receptor beta chains were read from a single sample in a study of vaccination and CD4 T cells after COVID-19. These TCRs are of unknown antigen specificity. TCRdb re-called the PCR reads through MiXCR, storing one row per CDR3 protein. The repertoire holds thousands of distinct CDR3 sequences, with 68% as singletons. Sequences were derived from CD4+ T cells from blood, cultured in vitro, sampled before SARS-CoV-2 vaccination. These receptors were obtained from a human donor who had recovered from COVID-19. Each CDR3 is given with its conserved first and last residue. D genes are given only for firm matches. Some rows mark clone size as missing; the rest say once, few, many or name a class of expanded clone.

>TRBJ2-3|NA|TRBV18|TRBD2
TGTGCCAGCTCACCGACGCGGGAGGGCCAGAGAGATACGCAGTATTTT
CASSPTREGQRDTQYF
>TRBJ2-5|few|TRBV20-1|NA
TGCAGTGCAGCGGGACAAACACAAGAGACCCAGTACTTC
CSAAGQTQETQYF
>TRBJ2-2|NA|TRBV19|NA
TGTGCCAGTAGTAGGGATGCGGTCACCGGGGAGCTGTTTTTT
CASSRDAVTGELFF
>TRBJ2-5|NA|TRBV9|TRBD2
TGTGCCAGCAGCGTAGGTTCGGGGAGGGGAGAGACCCAGTACTTC
CASSVGSGRGETQYF
>TRBJ2-3|NA|TRBV6-1|TRBD2
TGTGCCAGCGGGGGGGGTCACACAGATACGCAGTATTTT
CASGGGHTDTQYF
>TRBJ1-1|NA|TRBV10-1|NA
TGCGCCAGTAAGTCTTACTACACGGACACTGAAGCTTTCTTT
CASKSYYTDTEAFF
>TRBJ1-1|NA|TRBV11-3|NA
TGTGCCAGCAGCTTAAAAGGGGAGAACACTGAAGCTTTCTTT
CASSLKGENTEAFF
>TRBJ2-3|NA|TRBV7-2|TRBD2
TGTGCCAGCAGCGCGACTAGCAGCACAGATACGCAGTATTTT
CASSATSSTDTQYF
>TRBJ2-5|few|TRBV15|NA
TGTGCCACCAGCAGAGATACGGGGGCCCGGCCCCAGTACTTC
CATSRDTGARPQYF
>TRBJ2-3|NA|TRBV20-1|NA
TGCAGTGGGACAGCGGGGAGCACAGATACGCAGTATTTT
CSGTAGSTDTQYF
>TRBJ2-5|NA|TRBV12-3/TRBV12-4|TRBD2
TGTGCCAGCAGAATTGGGACTAGCGGGAGAGAGACCCAGTACTTC
CASRIGTSGRETQYF
>TRBJ1-5|NA|TRBV15|NA
TGTGCCACCAGCAGTCCTAAATTAGCCGGTCAGCCCCAGCATTTT
CATSSPKLAGQPQHF
>TRBJ1-2|few|TRBV7-9|NA
TGTGCCAGCTCCTCTGGGGTATATGGCTACACCTTC
CASSSGVYGYTF
>TRBJ2-4|NA|TRBV24-1|TRBD2
TGTGCCACCAGTGAGTCGGGGGGGGGCATTCAGTACTTC
CATSESGGGIQYF
>TRBJ2-6|NA|TRBV7-6|NA
TGTGCCAGCAGCTTATCTACGGCGGAATCTGGGGCCAACGTCCTGACTTTC
CASSLSTAESGANVLTF
>TRBJ2-5|NA|TRBV7-2|TRBD2
TGTGCCAGCAGCACCGGCGCGGGACTAGCGGAGATAGAGACCCAGTACTTC
CASSTGAGLAEIETQYF
>TRBJ2-5|NA|TRBV6-2/TRBV6-3|TRBD2
TGTGCCAGCAGTTGGAGACTAGCAGAGACCCAGTACTTC
CASSWRLAETQYF
>TRBJ2-5|NA|TRBV6-5|NA
TGTGCCAGCAGTTTACTCGGAGACAGAGGGGGAGAGACCCAGTACTTC
CASSLLGDRGGETQYF
>TRBJ2-7|NA|TRBV29-1|TRBD1
TGCAGCGTTGAGACAGGGGACGAGCAGTACTTC
CSVETGDEQYF
>TRBJ2-3|NA|TRBV20-1|TRBD2
TGCAGTGCTAGAGATGGGCGGGAGAGCGCAGATACGCAGTATTTT
CSARDGRESADTQYF
>TRBJ2-5|NA|TRBV19|NA
TGTGCCAGTAGTATTGGGCGGGTGGAGACCCAGTACTTC
CASSIGRVETQYF
>TRBJ1-5|NA|TRBV20-1|TRBD1
TGCAGTGCTAGCAGGGACAGGGGCCATCAGCCCCAGCATTTT
CSASRDRGHQPQHF
>TRBJ2-2|NA|TRBV5-8|NA
TGTGCCAGCAGCTTGGGGTCAGATCTGACCGGGGAGCTGTTTTTT
CASSLGSDLTGELFF
>TRBJ1-6|NA|TRBV28|NA
TGTGCCAGCAGTTTACTTGTCCGTTTACCCCTCCACTTT
CASSLLVRLPLHF
>TRBJ2-5|few|TRBV20-1|TRBD2
TGCAGTGCTAGGGTGGCTAGCGGTCAAGAGACCCAGTACTTC
CSARVASGQETQYF
>TRBJ2-5|NA|TRBV6-1|NA
TGTGCCAGCAGTCGACCTCCCCAGCTCGGAGAGACCCAGTACTTC
CASSRPPQLGETQYF
>TRBJ1-1|NA|TRBV4-1|NA
TGCGCCAGCAGGAACAGGGCCGGGAACACTGAAGCTTTCTTT
CASRNRAGNTEAFF
>TRBJ1-1|NA|TRBV27|NA
TGTGCCAGCAGTTTATGGGCAGGAGGGATGAACACTGAAGCTTTCTTT
CASSLWAGGMNTEAFF